This T cell receptor beta chain was identified during a study of OX40 agonist ivuxolimab in advanced cancers. Study in general: Patients received ivuxolimab, an agonistic anti-OX40 (CD134) antibody. In three patients, partial responses were observed, one with hepatocellular carcinoma and two with cutaneous melanoma.

With regard to this clone: What it binds is unknown.

Using immunoSEQ multiplex PCR, the repertoire was profiled, and TCRdb retains in-frame clones only, with some absent. The sample has just under 85,000 clones; approximately 82% are singletons. Collection of blood occurred at baseline, at cycle 4 day 1, and at cycle 7 day 1. Study-wide findings and caveats: CD8+ T cells averaged more expanded clones than CD4+.

Sample: CD4+ or CD8+ T cells sorted from blood, taken in a trial of the OX40 agonist ivuxolimab. This sequence was found in an adult with an advanced solid tumor such as melanoma, head and neck, liver or kidney cancer.

The CDR3 coding sequence is TGTGCCACCAGCAGTGGTGGACAGCGGGGGAAGTACAATGAGCAGTTCTTC. The encoded protein is CATSSGGQRGKYNEQFF. The chain is built from TRBV15 and TRBJ2-1; 8 nucleotides line up with TRBD2. Unmatched junction bases numbered 11, after V lost 3 bases and J lost 4 bases. This CDR3 is 17 amino acids long. In germline, CDR1 is LNHNV, CDR2 YYDKDF (reference sequence).